This record concerns one TCR beta chain sequence. This CDR3 region has 15 residues. V lost 5 bases to trimming and J lost 8 bases, with 22 bases between them. Germline CDR1 SGHDT, CDR2 YYEEEE. This specimen comes from a study of patients and donors after allogeneic stem cell transplantation. TCRdb redid the calling of the RT-PCR reads with MiXCR, one entry per CDR3 protein. In the table there are over 400,000 distinct CDR3 sequences, 16% of which are singletons. This sequence was found in a human donor who was either an allogeneic HSCT recipient or a stem cell or donor lymphocyte infusion donor (not recorded which). It is not recorded whose cells these are; they may come from a transplant donor. Sample: blood, either unsorted or a sorted T cell fraction (not recorded which). The chain carries TRBV5-6 and TRBJ1-2; tentative D call: TRBD1 (5 bases). The CDR3 coding sequence is TGTGCCAGCAGATTAACCTCGTCGGGCTGGGGCGGCTACACCTTC. This gives the protein CASRLTSSGWGGYTF.